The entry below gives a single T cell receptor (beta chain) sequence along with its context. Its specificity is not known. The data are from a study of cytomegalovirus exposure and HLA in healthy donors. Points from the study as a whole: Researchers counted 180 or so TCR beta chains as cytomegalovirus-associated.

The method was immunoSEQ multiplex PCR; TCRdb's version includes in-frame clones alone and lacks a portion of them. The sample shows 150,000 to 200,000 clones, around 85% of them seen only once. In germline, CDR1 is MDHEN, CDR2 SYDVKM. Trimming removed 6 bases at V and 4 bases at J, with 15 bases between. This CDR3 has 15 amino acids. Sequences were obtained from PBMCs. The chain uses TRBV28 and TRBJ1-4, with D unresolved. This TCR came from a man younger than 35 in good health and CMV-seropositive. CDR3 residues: CASRRATAGNEKLFF. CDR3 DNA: TGTGCCAGCAGGCGTGCGACGGCGGGTAATGAAAAACTGTTTTTT.